This T cell receptor beta chain was retrieved from a study of T cell repertoires in cytomegalovirus infection. Across the whole study: Based on public TCR beta signatures, there were indications of CMV infection and of a matching HLA type.

Via MiXCR, TCRdb re-called the reads, giving one row per CDR3 protein. The sample carries fewer than 80,000 distinct CDR3 sequences, around 3.4% recorded once. In germline, CDR1 is SGHRS, CDR2 YFSETQ. The V gene lost 4 bases and the J gene lost 1 base, with 14 bases spanning the gap. This CDR3 has 15 residues. This clonotype was detected many times. The sample comprised PBMCs. The sequence was collected from a human donor in good health (CMV status not recorded). Some clones in this sample may be carry-over from other donors' samples. The gene calls are TRBV5-1 and TRBJ1-1, with TRBD1 as a possible D gene (5 bases). The CDR3 region is CASSIDSARNTEAFF. In DNA form, the CDR3 reads TGCGCCAGCAGCATCGACAGTGCCCGGAACACTGAAGCTTTCTTT.